This entry lists 25 T cell receptor beta chains sequenced from one sample in a study of identical twins. TCRdb fed the 5' RACE reads into MiXCR, producing one record per CDR3 protein. The sample has about 260,000 distinct CDR3 sequences, about 7% seen once; the top ten hold 3.5% to 4%. This sample also belongs to another study, concerning yellow fever vaccine responses in identical twins.

The sequenced sample was memory (CD45RO+) T cells sorted from blood. All receptors derive from a woman younger than 30 in good health.

As regards this clonotype: An end of the junction does not agree with germline; a read error may underlie this. J is TRBJ2-3 and V is TRBV3-1; D call uncertain. The CDR3 covers 14 residues. CDR1 LGHDT and CDR2 YNNKEL come from the germline V gene (reference sequence). The CDR3, as DNA: TGTGCCAGCAGCCAGAACCTTCTAGAAAATACGAAGTATTTT. It encodes CASSQNLLENTKYF.

This clonotype was seen a few times. The CDR3 DNA is TGTGCCAGCTCCTGGACTAGCGGAGTCAATGAGCAGTTCTTC. It codes for CASSWTSGVNEQFF. V usage is TRBV18 and J usage is TRBJ2-1; TRBD2 agrees at 10 bases. V lost 6 bases and J lost 6; bases outside the gene matches: 5. CDR3 size: 14 residues. CDR1 and CDR2 (germline): KGHSH, LQKENI.

This clonotype was seen only a few times. The chain has TRBV20-1 and TRBJ2-2; 8 positions match TRBD1. V lost 1 base and J lost 4; bases outside the gene matches: 5. CDR1 is DFQATT and CDR2 is SNEGSKA in the germline V gene (reference sequence). The CDR3 length is 15 residues. The CDR3 here is CSARVPGGGTGELFF. In DNA, the CDR3 is TGCAGTGCTAGAGTCCCAGGGGGCGGCACCGGGGAGCTGTTTTTT.

The table lists this clonotype with many counts. This chain joins TRBV24-1 and TRBJ2-2; a possible D gene is TRBD1 (6 bases). This CDR3 contains 15 residues. The V end was cut by 4 bases, the J end by 6 bases, with 14 bases between. Germline V CDR1 and CDR2: KGHDR, SFDVKD. CDR3 residues: CATSDLSRGSGELFF. CDR3 DNA: TGTGCCACCAGTGACCTCAGCAGGGGATCCGGGGAGCTGTTTTTT.

This clonotype was detected many times. The J gene is TRBJ2-5, the V gene TRBV25-1, with TRBD2 identical over 7 bases. CDR3 length: 15 amino acids. Unmatched junction bases numbered 8, after V lost 5 bases and J lost 2 bases. Germline lookup yields CDR1 MGHDK and CDR2 SYGVNS. The CDR3 loop is CASSSFSGGQETQYF. The CDR3, as DNA: TGTGCCAGCAGTTCTTTTTCGGGAGGACAAGAGACCCAGTACTTC.

The chain joins TRBV5-1 to TRBJ2-7; the D gene is possibly TRBD2 (6 bases). The CDR3 covers 13 residues. The germline gives CDR1 SGHRS, CDR2 YFSETQ. Between the trimmed V and J ends, which lost 5 bases and 6 bases, there was a span of 15 bases. CDR3 sequence reads: CASRLDAGSEQYF. Written as DNA, the CDR3 is TGCGCCAGCAGACTAGACGCGGGGTCCGAGCAGTACTTC.

This clonotype was seen ten or more times. The chain joins TRBV5-1 to TRBJ2-7; the D is unclear. CDR1 and CDR2 (germline): SGHRS, YFSETQ. The length of the CDR3 is 13 residues. Trimming stripped 2 bases from V and 0 bases from J, with 6 bases between. The CDR3 DNA follows: TGCGCCAGCAGCTTCGCCTACTCCTACGAGCAGTACTTC. It codes for CASSFAYSYEQYF.

Ten or more counts support this clonotype. The chain carries TRBV27 and TRBJ2-7; TRBD2 matches 9 bases. CDR3 length: 15 residues. Germline-derived CDR1 and CDR2 are MNHEY and SMNVEV (reference sequence). V lost 7 bases, J lost 3 bases, and 10 bases stayed unmatched. CDR3 region: CASTRWGSGSYEQYF. In DNA form, the CDR3 reads TGTGCCAGCACCCGATGGGGTAGCGGGAGCTACGAGCAGTACTTC.

This clonotype showed up many times. The CDR3 DNA reads as TGTGCCAGCAGCTTGTTTACAGGCTCCTACAATGAGCAGTTCTTC. This codes for CASSLFTGSYNEQFF. The chain employs TRBV7-9 and TRBJ2-1, with D maybe TRBD1 (5 bases). The germline V gene has CDR1 SEHNR and CDR2 FQNEAQ (reference sequence). Trimming took 3 bases from V and 0 from J, leaving 9 bases between them. This CDR3 region has 15 residues.

This clonotype has a count of ten or more. V and J are TRBV15 and TRBJ2-3; D remains ambiguous. Germline assignment: CDR1 LNHNV and CDR2 YYDKDF (reference sequence). CDR3 length: 16 amino acids. Trimming removed 0 bases from V and 0 bases from J, with 10 bases in between. The CDR3: CATSRDRAASTDTQYF. The CDR3 bases are TGTGCCACCAGCAGAGATAGGGCAGCTAGCACAGATACGCAGTATTTT.

The J gene is TRBJ1-5, the V gene TRBV7-8; tentatively, D is TRBD1 (6 bases). The germline V and J ends were trimmed by 0 bases and 0 bases, with 9 bases remaining between them. Per the germline V gene, CDR1 is SGHVS and CDR2 is FQNEAQ. This CDR3 contains 16 residues. CDR3 bases: TGTGCCAGCAGCTTAGCAGGGGGAACTAGCAATCAGCCCCAGCATTTT. Amino acid sequence: CASSLAGGTSNQPQHF.

The chain uses TRBV5-1 and TRBJ1-6; a possible D gene is TRBD1 (6 bases). There are 13 residues in the CDR3. Deletions cut 4 bases from V and 9 bases from J, with 11 bases between. Germline V gene lookup returns CDR1 SGHRS and CDR2 YFSETQ. In DNA, the CDR3 is TGCGCCAGCAGCACCGAACAGGGTTCACCCCTCCACTTT. The encoded protein is CASSTEQGSPLHF.

The rearrangement joins TRBV19 to TRBJ2-7; 12 bases match TRBD2. The CDR3 extends over 14 amino acids. Unmatched junction bases numbered 7, after V lost 6 bases and J lost 7 bases. CDR1 and CDR2 (germline): LNHDA, SQIVND (reference sequence). CDR3 sequence (DNA): TGTGCCAGTAGCGCGACTAGCGGGAGAAGAGAGCAGTACTTC. Translated: CASSATSGRREQYF.

Many counts were recorded for this clonotype. This chain links TRBV9 with TRBJ2-3; 8 bases agree with TRBD2. Germline assignment: CDR1 SGDLS and CDR2 YYNGEE. The V gene end was trimmed by 4 bases and the J gene end by 5 bases; junction bases not matched to a gene: 9. The CDR3 loop spans 15 amino acids. The CDR3, as DNA: TGTGCCAGCAGCCTTATAGCGGGAAAGGGAGATACGCAGTATTTT. Amino acids: CASSLIAGKGDTQYF.

This clonotype was counted a few times. The genes are TRBV9 and TRBJ2-1; D is unresolved. Trimming removed 0 bases at V and 9 bases at J, with 13 bases between. Germline loops: CDR1 SGDLS, CDR2 YYNGEE. This CDR3 comprises 14 residues. This CDR3 reads CASSVAGLSLEQFF. CDR3 DNA: TGTGCCAGCAGCGTAGCGGGTCTGTCGCTTGAGCAGTTCTTC.

This clonotype was counted many times. The rearrangement uses TRBV12-3 or TRBV12-4 and TRBJ1-2; 9 nucleotides align to TRBD1. V was pared by 0 bases and J by 6 bases, with 5 bases of the junction left unmatched. This CDR3 has 15 residues. The CDR3: CASSLAGDRDHGYTF. CDR3 sequence (DNA): TGTGCCAGCAGTTTAGCGGGGGACAGGGACCATGGCTACACCTTC.

This clonotype has just a few counts. This rearrangement joins TRBV20-1 to TRBJ2-1; TRBD2 aligns across 14 bases. The CDR3 spans 15 residues. V shed 1 base, J shed 9 bases, and the junction held 5 bases outside the gene matches. Per germline, CDR1 DFQATT and CDR2 SNEGSKA (reference sequence). In nucleotides, the CDR3 is TGCAGTGCTAGAGGGGGACTAGCGGGAGCCGGTGAGCAGTTCTTC. Translating it yields CSARGGLAGAGEQFF.

This clonotype was seen ten or more times. The chain carries TRBV3-1 and TRBJ1-2; no reliable D call. The germline gives CDR1 LGHDT, CDR2 YNNKEL (reference sequence). V gave up 0 bases and J gave up 8 bases, with 13 bases separating them. The CDR3 loop spans 14 amino acids. CDR3 amino acids: CASSQDLAGSGYTF. The CDR3, as DNA: TGTGCCAGCAGCCAAGATTTGGCAGGAAGCGGCTACACCTTC.

This chain uses TRBV19 with TRBJ1-1; TRBD1 might be the D (5 bases). Germline loops: CDR1 LNHDA, CDR2 SQIVND (reference sequence). V lost 3 bases and J lost 5, with 13 bases in between. This CDR3 region has 14 residues. The CDR3 coding sequence is TGTGCCAGTAGTATCGGGGGGGGAGGGACTGAAGCTTTCTTT. Translated, it gives CASSIGGGGTEAFF. Complete variable domain (other parts from reference TRBV19 and TRBJ1-1): DGGITQSPKYLFRKEGQNVTLSCEQNLNHDAMYWYRQDPGQGLRLIYYSQIVNDFQKGDIAEGYSVSREKKESFPLTVTSAQKNPTAFYLCASSIGGGGTEAFFGQGTRLTVV.

This clonotype was counted between two and nine times. V and J are TRBV28 and TRBJ1-5; D remains ambiguous. V was cut by 6 bases and J by 0 bases, with 15 bases left in between. The CDR3 has 16 amino acids. Per the germline V gene, CDR1 is MDHEN and CDR2 is SYDVKM. The DNA for the CDR3 is TGTGCCAGCAGGGAGGGAGGGCCGTATAGCAATCAGCCCCAGCATTTT. As protein: CASREGGPYSNQPQHF.

The rearrangement joins TRBV20-1 to TRBJ2-1; TRBD2 is a possible D gene (6 bases). The CDR3 spans 15 residues. Germline V gene data show CDR1 as DFQATT and CDR2 as SNEGSKA (reference sequence). V lost 0 bases and J lost 5, with 14 bases in between. CDR3 bases: TGCAGTGCTAGAGACGCGGGGTATCTACACAATGAGCAGTTCTTC. It specifies CSARDAGYLHNEQFF.

This clonotype occurred many times. This chain connects TRBV5-6 to TRBJ2-1, with D perhaps given as TRBD1 or TRBD2 (5 bases each). Germline V CDR1 and CDR2: SGHDT, YYEEEE. Trimming took off 4 bases at V and 7 bases at J, with 24 bases between the two ends. This CDR3 region has 17 residues. The CDR3 region has the DNA TGTGCCAGCAGCGCTTTAGCGTTCATACAGGTTTGGAATGAGCAGTTCTTC. This gives the protein CASSALAFIQVWNEQFF.

The V call is TRBV19, the J call TRBJ2-1, with D unclear. Germline V gene data show CDR1 as LNHDA and CDR2 as SQIVND (reference sequence). The CDR3 loop spans 12 amino acids. Deletions cut 4 bases from V and 8 bases from J, with 9 bases between. DNA for the CDR3: TGTGCCAGTAGTACCTACCCGTATGAGCAGTTCTTC. This codes for CASSTYPYEQFF.

In this sample, this clonotype turned up many times. CDR3 nucleotides: TGCGCCAGCAGCAACCGGGACAGGGGTAACACTGAAGCTTTCTTT. It is translated as CASSNRDRGNTEAFF. J is TRBJ1-1 and V is TRBV5-1; 10 bases align to TRBD1. V shed 4 bases and J 2 bases; nucleotides not matched to a gene: 5. From germline, CDR1 is SGHRS and CDR2 YFSETQ. This CDR3 spans 15 amino acids.

The V and J genes are TRBV13 and TRBJ2-1; 13 bases agree with TRBD2. The germline CDR1 and CDR2 sequences are PRHDT and FYEKMQ (reference sequence). CDR3 length: 17 amino acids. V gave up 4 bases and J gave up 8 bases; unmatched junction bases: 11. Written as DNA, the CDR3 is TGTGCCAGCAGCTCTTTACTAGCGGGGGGGCCTTTGGATGAGCAGTTCTTC. Amino acids: CASSSLLAGGPLDEQFF.